This T cell receptor (beta chain) appears in the sequencing data of a study of blood T cell repertoires in COVID-19 (dated by TCRdb to the early 2020s). Notes on the research overall: The collaborator samples originated in the United States, Italy and Spain and spanned the acute and convalescent phases of COVID-19. The material from the prospective study consisted of cDNA or gDNA derived from T cells, B-cell-depleted T cells, or PBMCs. Subjects who had been exposed to COVID-19, were actively infected with it, or had recovered from it provided the deeply sampled blood TCRbeta repertoires that made up the dataset. The repertoires were released in a freely available public database intended as a resource for research on the immune response to SARS-CoV-2. Samples came from the ongoing ImmuneRACE study (first 160 participants) plus 1,254 subjects from 6 global collaborators. A de-identified subject ID, COVID-19 status, age in years and sex were almost always included in the sample metadata. HLA class I and class II types, where available, came from metadata supplied by the sample provider rather than from assay-based typing.

One collaborating source in Seattle enrolled patients while the patients were actively infected and followed the patients over time throughout the course of disease. Whole blood was collected in K2EDTA tubes by collaborating institutions according to the institutions' own protocols. For TCRbeta analysis, collaborators shipped samples in one of three forms: frozen whole blood, isolated PBMCs, or DNA extracted from either of those sample types. From cysteine to phenylalanine, the CDR3 is 15 amino acids long. Only CDR3 DNA is held: 45 bases, read in frame from base 1. The germline V gene supplies CDR1 SNHLY and CDR2 FYNNEI. The junction carries 16 bases between V and J, which are trimmed by 7 bases and 1 base respectively. TCRbeta CDR3 regions were amplified from genomic DNA using the immunoSEQ Assay, a bias-controlled multiplex PCR. On the study's bioinformatics: The number of nucleated cells in each sample was estimated from the amplification of reference gene primers within the assay. Sequence reads were collapsed and filtered to measure the absolute abundance of every unique TCRbeta CDR3 rearrangement. Productive Simpson clonality was computed per sample as the square root of Simpson's diversity index over productive rearrangements. As stored in TCRdb, this immuneACCESS dataset retains in-frame rearrangements with V and J assigned. A fraction of the clones does not appear; measured against another copy, unresolved V genes explain less than half of the discrepancy, and the remainder lacks a known reason. D and trimming were read from the DNA, whereas the V and J calls and clone size are those reported in that table. The sample table contains roughly 210,000 clones; only one count was recorded for around 84% of them. Clones ranked in the top ten supply 10% to 13% of the sample.

Comments on this clone: The antigen this receptor binds is unknown. The sample holds no much larger clone one base away, and base qualities are not on file.

Summary of the overall study and its limitations: How much clinical and demographic metadata was included differed by source and by participant, and the metadata was provided uncurated.

The sequence was obtained from a woman of 80 years or more with COVID-19, enrolled during active disease. The receptor chain draws on TRBV2 and TRBJ1-1, with no reliable assignment of the D segment. The sample comprised peripheral blood. The CDR3 has the sequence CASTRNTVPNTEAFF. The nucleotides read TGTGCCAGCACCAGAAACACAGTCCCGAACACTGAAGCTTTCTTT.